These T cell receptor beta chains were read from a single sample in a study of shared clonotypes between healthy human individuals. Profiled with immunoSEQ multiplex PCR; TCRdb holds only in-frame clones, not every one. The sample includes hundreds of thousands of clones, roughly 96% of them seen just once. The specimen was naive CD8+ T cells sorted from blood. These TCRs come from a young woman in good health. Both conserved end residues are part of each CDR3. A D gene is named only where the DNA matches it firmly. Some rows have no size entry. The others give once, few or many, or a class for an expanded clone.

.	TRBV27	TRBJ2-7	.	CASSPTGLAYEQYF	TGTGCCAGCAGTCCTACGGGTCTGGCCTACGAGCAGTACTTC
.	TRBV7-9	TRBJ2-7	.	CASSLRYGGDDHEQYF	TGTGCCAGCAGCTTAAGATATGGAGGGGACGACCACGAGCAGTACTTC
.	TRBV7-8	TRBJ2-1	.	CASSPGLDDGRNEQFF	TGTGCCAGCAGCCCGGGACTCGACGACGGCCGGAATGAGCAGTTCTTC
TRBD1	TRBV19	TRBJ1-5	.	CASEGTVHSNQPQHF	TGTGCCAGTGAAGGGACAGTGCATAGCAATCAGCCCCAGCATTTT
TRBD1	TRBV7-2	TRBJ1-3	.	CASSQGVRSSGNTIYF	TGTGCCAGCAGCCAGGGGGTCCGTAGCTCTGGAAACACCATATATTTT
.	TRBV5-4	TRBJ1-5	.	CASSLAGSNQPQHF	TGTGCCAGCAGCTTGGCCGGGAGCAATCAGCCCCAGCATTTT
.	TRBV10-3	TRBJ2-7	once	CAISEYTAYEQYF	TGTGCCATCAGTGAGTATACAGCATACGAGCAGTACTTC
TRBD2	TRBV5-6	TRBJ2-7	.	CASTLGGTEQYF	TGTGCCAGCACCTTGGGGGGGACCGAGCAGTACTTC
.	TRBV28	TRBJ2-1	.	CASSSKLESNEQFF	TGTGCCAGCAGTTCGAAACTAGAATCCAATGAGCAGTTCTTC
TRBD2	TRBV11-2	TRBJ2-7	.	CASSLDLGLGSYEQYF	TGTGCCAGCAGCTTAGATCTGGGACTAGGATCCTACGAGCAGTACTTC
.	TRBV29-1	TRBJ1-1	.	CSVPVNTEAFF	TGCAGCGTTCCGGTGAACACTGAAGCTTTCTTT
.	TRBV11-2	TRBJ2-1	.	CASSARPAASSYNEQFF	TGTGCCAGCAGCGCTCGGCCAGCGGCCAGCTCCTACAATGAGCAGTTCTTC
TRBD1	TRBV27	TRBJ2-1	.	CASSRQGLNEQFF	TGTGCCAGCAGTAGACAGGGTTTGAATGAGCAGTTCTTC
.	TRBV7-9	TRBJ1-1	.	CASSSGSRGEAFF	TGTGCCAGCAGCTCCGGGTCCCGAGGTGAAGCTTTCTTT
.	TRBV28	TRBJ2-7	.	CASSPRDPFYEQYF	TGTGCCAGCAGCCCCCGGGACCCGTTCTACGAGCAGTACTTC
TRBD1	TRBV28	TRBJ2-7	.	CASSLYRGLYEQYF	TGTGCCAGCAGTTTGTACAGGGGGCTGTACGAGCAGTACTTC
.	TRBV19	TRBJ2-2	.	CASTTYQALSLGVSTGELFF	TGTGCCAGTACCACCTATCAAGCCCTTTCATTGGGAGTAAGCACCGGGGAGCTGTTTTTT
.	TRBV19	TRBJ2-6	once	CASSIWSRGVNSGANVLTF	TGTGCCAGTAGTATATGGTCCAGGGGGGTAAACTCTGGGGCCAACGTCCTGACTTTC
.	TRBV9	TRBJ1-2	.	CASSHRQSNYGYTF	TGTGCCAGCAGCCATAGACAGAGTAACTATGGCTACACCTTC
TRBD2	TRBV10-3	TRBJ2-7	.	CAIREGPEQYF	TGTGCCATCCGGGAGGGCCCCGAGCAGTACTTC
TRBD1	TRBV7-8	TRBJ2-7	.	CASSAEDRGNYEQYF	TGTGCCAGCAGCGCCGAGGACAGGGGAAACTACGAGCAGTACTTC
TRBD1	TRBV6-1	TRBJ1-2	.	CASSRNRGADYGYTF	TGTGCCAGCAGCCGCAACAGGGGCGCTGACTATGGCTACACCTTC
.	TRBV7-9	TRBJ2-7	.	CASSGTEYYEQYF	TGTGCCAGCAGCGGGACGGAGTACTACGAGCAGTACTTC
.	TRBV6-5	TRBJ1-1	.	CASSPQGVGAFF	TGTGCCAGCAGTCCACAGGGTGTGGGAGCTTTCTTT
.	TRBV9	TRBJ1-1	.	CASSVYPGQNTEAFF	TGTGCCAGCAGCGTTTATCCGGGCCAGAACACTGAAGCTTTCTTT
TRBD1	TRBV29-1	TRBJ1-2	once	CSVESVWDRGREGYTF	TGCAGCGTTGAATCCGTTTGGGACAGGGGGCGCGAGGGCTACACCTTC
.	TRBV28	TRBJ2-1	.	CASSLFRLASSEQFF	TGTGCCAGCAGTTTGTTTAGGTTAGCCAGCAGTGAGCAGTTCTTC
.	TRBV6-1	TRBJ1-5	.	CASSEGGGWAQPQHF	TGTGCCAGCAGTGAAGGTGGAGGGTGGGCTCAGCCCCAGCATTTT
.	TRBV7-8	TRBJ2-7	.	CASSPSLARNEQYF	TGTGCCAGCAGCCCTTCTCTGGCGCGGAACGAGCAGTACTTC
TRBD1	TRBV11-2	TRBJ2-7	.	CASSLGTGFSYEQYF	TGTGCCAGCAGCTTAGGGACAGGGTTCTCCTACGAGCAGTACTTC
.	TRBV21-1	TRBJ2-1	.	CASSKAGRESYNEQFF	TGTGCCAGCAGCAAAGCTGGGCGGGAGAGCTACAATGAGCAGTTCTTC
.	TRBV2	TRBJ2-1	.	CAIPSWTPGVSPTYNEQFF	TGTGCCATACCATCGTGGACCCCCGGCGTATCACCTACCTACAATGAGCAGTTCTTC
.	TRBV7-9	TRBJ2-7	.	CASSLLQGREQYF	TGTGCCAGCAGCCTACTACAGGGTCGGGAGCAGTACTTC
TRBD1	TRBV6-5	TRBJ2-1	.	CASRDGTGGYNEQFF	TGTGCCAGCAGAGACGGGACAGGGGGCTACAATGAGCAGTTCTTC
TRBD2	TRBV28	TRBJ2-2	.	CASSLEGLAVFFTGELFF	TGTGCCAGCAGTTTGGAAGGACTAGCTGTTTTCTTCACCGGGGAGCTGTTTTTT
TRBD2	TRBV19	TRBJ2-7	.	CASSPGLAASYEQYF	TGTGCCAGTAGTCCGGGACTAGCGGCGTCCTACGAGCAGTACTTC
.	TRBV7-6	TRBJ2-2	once	CASSFHENTGELFF	TGTGCCAGCAGCTTTCACGAGAACACCGGGGAGCTGTTTTTT
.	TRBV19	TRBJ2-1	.	CASSIGGGNEQFF	TGTGCCAGTAGTATAGGGGGCGGGAATGAGCAGTTCTTC
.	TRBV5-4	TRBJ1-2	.	CASSLPGTPHGYTF	TGTGCCAGCAGCCTACCCGGGACGCCGCATGGCTACACCTTC
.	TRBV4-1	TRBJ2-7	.	CASSQLAARAYEQYF	TGCGCCAGCAGCCAATTAGCGGCCAGGGCCTACGAGCAGTACTTC
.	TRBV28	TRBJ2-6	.	CASSLGSGANVLTF	TGTGCCAGCAGTTTGGGTTCTGGGGCCAACGTCCTGACTTTC
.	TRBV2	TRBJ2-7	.	CASSEGPGRGYEQYF	TGTGCCAGCAGTGAGGGCCCAGGGAGAGGGTACGAGCAGTACTTC
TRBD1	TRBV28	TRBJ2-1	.	CAIKGQGQGADPGHNEQFF	TGTGCCATTAAAGGTCAGGGACAGGGGGCTGATCCGGGGCACAATGAGCAGTTCTTC
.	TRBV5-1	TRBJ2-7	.	CASSLEANSYEQYF	TGCGCCAGCAGCTTGGAGGCTAACTCCTACGAGCAGTACTTC
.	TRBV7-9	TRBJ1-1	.	CASSHGGGTEAFF	TGTGCCAGCAGCCATGGAGGGGGAACTGAAGCTTTCTTT
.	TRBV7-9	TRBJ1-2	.	CASSLVGNYGYTF	TGTGCCAGCAGCTTAGTCGGTAACTATGGCTACACCTTC
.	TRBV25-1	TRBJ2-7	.	CASSDAGPYEQYF	TGTGCCAGCAGTGACGCAGGGCCCTACGAGCAGTACTTC
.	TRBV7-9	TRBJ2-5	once	CASSLGQETQYF	TGTGCCAGCAGCTTAGGCCAAGAGACCCAGTACTTC